This T cell receptor beta chain derives from a study of blood T cell repertoires in COVID-19 (dated by TCRdb to the early 2020s). Background on the whole study: The collaborator samples originated in the United States, Italy and Spain and spanned the acute and convalescent phases of COVID-19. The prospective study material was composed of cDNA or gDNA derived from T cells, B-cell-depleted T cells, or PBMCs. The dataset comprised deeply sampled blood TCRbeta repertoires from subjects exposed to, actively infected with, or recovered from COVID-19. A freely available public database, intended as a resource for researchers studying the immune response to SARS-CoV-2, is where the repertoires were released. Samples came from the ongoing ImmuneRACE study (first 160 participants) plus 1,254 subjects from 6 global collaborators. A de-identified subject ID, COVID-19 status, age in years and sex were almost always included in the sample metadata. Where available, HLA class I and class II types were obtained from metadata supplied by the sample provider rather than from assay-based typing.

The immunoSEQ Assay, a bias-controlled multiplex PCR, was used to amplify TCRbeta CDR3 regions from genomic DNA. The source study handled its data this way. Within the assay, amplification of reference gene primers was used to estimate how many nucleated cells each sample contained. To quantify the absolute abundance of each unique TCRbeta CDR3 rearrangement, sequence reads were collapsed and filtered. For each sample, productive Simpson clonality was calculated as the square root of Simpson's diversity index over productive rearrangements. TCRdb retrieved this table from immuneACCESS and kept in-frame rearrangements only. Not all clones are present; in checked studies, unresolved V genes account for under half, and no reason is known for the remainder. V and J calls and clone size are as listed in that table; D and trimming were resolved from the DNA. Recorded for this sample are some 58,000 clones; approximately 77% of them occurred a single time. Of the sample, 25% to 40% is held by the ten largest clones.

The junction carries 8 bases between V and J, which are trimmed by 8 bases and 0 bases respectively. The CDR3 measures 14 amino acids from cysteine to phenylalanine. Here the CDR3 DNA is all that survives: 42 bases in frame from base 1. Taken from the germline V gene (reference sequence), the CDR1 and CDR2 loops are LNHDA and SQIVND. Concerning this clone: The antigen it recognizes is unknown. Per-nucleotide qualities are absent, and no much larger clonotype sits a single base away.

Collaborating institutions collected whole blood in K2EDTA tubes following their own protocols. For TCRbeta analysis, collaborators shipped samples in one of three forms: frozen whole blood, isolated PBMCs, or DNA extracted from either of those sample types. Study-wide conclusions, independent of this receptor: Clinical and demographic metadata were provided uncurated, with the amount varying by source and participant.

The sequence joins TRBV19 to TRBJ2-6; no confident D gene assignment can be made. This clonotype originated in a human donor in a cohort sampled during active COVID-19. Sequenced sample: peripheral blood. The CDR3 in this case is CASVKFSGANVLTF. The DNA sequence is TGTGCCAGTGTTAAATTCTCTGGGGCCAACGTCCTGACTTTC.